This T cell receptor beta chain comes out of a study of T cell repertoires in cytomegalovirus infection. Study context: Researchers turned to recently identified HLA-C-restricted CMV epitopes as well as well-studied HLA-B-restricted ones.

General study points: Dominating the ex vivo response were TCR beta clonotypes that were CMV-specific and HLA-C-restricted.

This clonotype was picked up a small number of times. Antigen: not known. CDR3 length: 19 residues. The V end was cut by 5 bases, the J end by 2 bases, with 25 bases between. Germline V gene data show CDR1 as SEHNR and CDR2 as FQNEAQ (reference sequence). TCRdb reprocessed the reads with MiXCR, giving one entry per CDR3 protein. This sample yields 680,000 or so distinct CDR3 sequences, of which roughly a third are seen a single time; 15% to 20% belongs to the top ten. Sequences were derived from cultured PBMCs, sampled from culture after CMV antigen stimulation. This chain connects TRBV7-9 to TRBJ1-3; D gene ambiguous. This receptor was obtained from a human donor in good health (CMV status not recorded). Some clones in this sample may be carry-over from other donors' samples. The CDR3 here is CASSPRLAFQSGAGNTIYF. The CDR3 bases are TGTGCCAGCAGCCCACGTCTCGCTTTTCAAAGCGGGGCTGGAAACACCATATATTTT.